The 12 T cell receptor beta chains below all came from one sample that was sequenced in a study of T cells in Graves' hyperthyroidism and ophthalmopathy (dated by TCRdb to about 2019). The library was built by means of multiplex PCR. For sequencing, an Illumina HiSeq 2000 was employed. The TCR beta CDR3 regions were amplified from the RNA transcripts. The first round of RT-PCR for the TCR CDR3 was performed with the HTBI primer set and the Qiagen OneStep RT-PCR kit. Starting from the raw public reads, TCRdb applied fastp trimming at Q25, assembled clones with MiXCR and retained in-frame beta chains. Rows are combined by CDR3 protein, so each entry shows the most common genes and DNA. Counted in this sample were 600,000 to 650,000 distinct CDR3 sequences; under 20% of them appeared once. The top ten clonotypes cover around 3.9% of the sample. Sequences were obtained from blood. The receptors shown here come from a woman between 25 and 40 years old with Graves' hyperthyroidism.

This clonotype was recorded at least ten times. The chain combines TRBV30 with TRBJ2-2, with 9 positions matching TRBD1. V lost 4 bases, J lost 4 bases, and 1 base stayed unmatched. Per germline, CDR1 GTSNPN and CDR2 SVGIG (reference sequence). This CDR3 is built from 13 residues. The CDR3 DNA reads TGTGCCTGGAACAGGGGGCTCACCGGGGAGCTGTTTTTT. This translates into CAWNRGLTGELFF.

V usage is TRBV11-2 and J usage is TRBJ2-7, with 11 nucleotides matching TRBD2. J lost 6 bases, V lost 5 bases, and 9 bases had no gene match. Germline loops: CDR1 SGHAT, CDR2 FQNNGV. This CDR3 region has 15 residues. The CDR3, as DNA: TGTGCCAGCAGCCAGATAGCGGGAGGGGTCACCGAGCAGTACTTC. It specifies CASSQIAGGVTEQYF.

This chain connects TRBV13 to TRBJ2-2, with D maybe TRBD2 (5 bases). V was clipped by 4 bases and J by 4 bases, with 7 bases between them. Germline values: CDR1 PRHDT, CDR2 FYEKMQ (reference sequence). The CDR3 sequence is 13 residues long. In nucleotides, the CDR3 is TGTGCCAGCAGCTCCAGCGGCACCGGGGAGCTGTTTTTT. Amino acids: CASSSSGTGELFF.

The V gene is TRBV20-1, the J gene TRBJ2-5; either TRBD1 or TRBD2 may supply D (5 bases each). Germline V gene lookup returns CDR1 DFQATT and CDR2 SNEGSKA (reference sequence). The V end lost 1 base, the J end lost 7 bases, and 25 bases lay between the germline ends. This CDR3 is built from 17 residues. CDR3 bases: TGCAGTGCTAGAGTATTTACTGGGGGATTAGGAAGAGGGACCCAGTACTTC. As protein: CSARVFTGGLGRGTQYF.

This clonotype was observed at least ten times. The CDR3 coding sequence is TGTGCCAGCAGTTTGCACGGGGGAGGCGAGCAGTACTTC. It yields the protein CASSLHGGGEQYF. V usage is TRBV12-3 or TRBV12-4 and J usage is TRBJ2-7, with a possible D match to TRBD2 (6 bases). Trimming left V 3 bases short and J 6 bases short, with 12 bases between. The CDR3 spans 13 residues.

The chain combines TRBV9 with TRBJ2-3; possible D gene TRBD2, 5 bases. Trimming removed 3 bases at V and 5 bases at J, with 13 bases between. This CDR3 region has 14 residues. The germline gives CDR1 SGDLS, CDR2 YYNGEE. In DNA, the CDR3 is TGTGCCAGCAGCGCCCACCTCGCGGGAGATACGCAGTATTTT. This sequence encodes CASSAHLAGDTQYF.

In this sample, this clonotype turned up a few times. At one of its ends the junction is not consistent with the germline gene, which may arise from a read error. The chain carries TRBV7-7 and TRBJ2-5; tentatively, D is TRBD2 (5 bases). This CDR3 spans 14 amino acids. Germline CDR1 and CDR2: SSHAT and FNYEAQ (reference sequence). CDR3 sequence: CASSSPGMFSTQYF. CDR3 nucleotides: TGTGCTAGCAGCTCCCCGGGGATGTTCTCTACCCAGTACTTC.

This clonotype was recorded at least ten times. The V gene is TRBV27, the J gene TRBJ2-1, with TRBD2 matching over 11 bases. CDR3 length: 16 residues. V lost 4 bases to trimming and J lost 6 bases; unmatched junction nucleotides: 8. Germline lookup yields CDR1 MNHEY and CDR2 SMNVEV (reference sequence). The CDR3: CASSSQLAGEGNEQFF. For the CDR3, the DNA is TGTGCCAGCAGTTCCCAACTAGCGGGAGAGGGCAATGAGCAGTTCTTC.

This clonotype was seen many times. The genes are TRBV30 and TRBJ2-7; D is unclear. CDR1 GTSNPN and CDR2 SVGIG come from the germline V gene (reference sequence). The CDR3 loop spans 12 amino acids. The ends were cut back, 0 bases at V and 4 bases at J, with 7 bases in the middle. The CDR3 region is CAWSVEVYEQYF. The DNA of the CDR3 is TGTGCCTGGAGTGTTGAGGTTTACGAGCAGTACTTC.

This clonotype turned up a few times. The chain carries TRBV7-9 and TRBJ2-7; D is perhaps TRBD1 (5 bases). Germline CDR1 reads SEHNR; CDR2 reads FQNEAQ (reference sequence). This CDR3 spans 15 amino acids. The ends were cut back, 5 bases at V and 1 base at J, with 15 bases in the middle. The CDR3 reads CASSPPRTRSYEQYF. CDR3 bases: TGTGCCAGCAGCCCACCCCGGACACGTTCCTACGAGCAGTACTTC. The variable domain in full, completed from reference TRBV7-9 and TRBJ2-7, reads DTGVSQNPRHKITKRGQNVTFRCDPISEHNRLYWYRQTLGQGPEFLTYFQNEAQLEKSRLLSDRFSAERPKGSFSTLEIQRTEQGDSAMYLCASSPPRTRSYEQYFGPGTRLTVT.

This chain joins TRBV4-3 and TRBJ1-1; D not certain. V lost 1 base and J lost 8, with 11 bases in between. Germline CDR1 and CDR2: LGHNA and YSLEER. The CDR3 sequence is 13 residues long. CDR3 residues: CASSQGRRLEAFF. CDR3 nucleotides: TGCGCCAGCAGCCAAGGACGGAGGTTAGAAGCTTTCTTT.

This clonotype was counted ten times or more. This chain links TRBV6-1 with TRBJ2-1; 10 nucleotides match TRBD2. The germline V gene has CDR1 MNHNS and CDR2 SASEGT. V lost 2 bases to trimming and J lost 2 bases; unmatched junction nucleotides: 12. The CDR3 contains 19 residues. The CDR3 coding sequence is TGTGCCAGCAGTGAATGGGGACTAGCGACAAAGTTCGCCTACAATGAGCAGTTCTTC. Amino acids: CASSEWGLATKFAYNEQFF.